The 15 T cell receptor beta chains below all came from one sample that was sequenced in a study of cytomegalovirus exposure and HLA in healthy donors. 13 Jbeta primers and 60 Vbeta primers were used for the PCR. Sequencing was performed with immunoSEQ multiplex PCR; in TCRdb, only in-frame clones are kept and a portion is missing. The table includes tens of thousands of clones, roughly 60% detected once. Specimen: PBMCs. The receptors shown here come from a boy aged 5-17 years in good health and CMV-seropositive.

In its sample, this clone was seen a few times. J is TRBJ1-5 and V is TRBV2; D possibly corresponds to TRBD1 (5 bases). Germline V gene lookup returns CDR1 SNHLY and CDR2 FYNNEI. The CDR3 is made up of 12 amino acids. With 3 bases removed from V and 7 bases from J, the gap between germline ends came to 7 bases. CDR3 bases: TGTGCCAGCAGTGAGCAGGGACAGCCCCAGCATTTT. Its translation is CASSEQGQPQHF.

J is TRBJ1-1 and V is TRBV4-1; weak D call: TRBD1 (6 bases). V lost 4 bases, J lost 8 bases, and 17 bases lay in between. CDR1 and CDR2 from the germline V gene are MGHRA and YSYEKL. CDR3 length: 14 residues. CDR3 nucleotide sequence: TGCGCCAGCAGCCCCCAGGGGAAGGGGCCCGAAGCTTTCTTT. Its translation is CASSPQGKGPEAFF.

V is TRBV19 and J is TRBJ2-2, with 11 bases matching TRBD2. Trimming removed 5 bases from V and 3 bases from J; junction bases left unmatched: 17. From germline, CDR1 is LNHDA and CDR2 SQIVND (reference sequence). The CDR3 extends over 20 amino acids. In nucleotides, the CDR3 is TGTGCCAGTAGTCCAAAGGTTGGGCTGGTAGCGGGGGGGTACACCGGGGAGCTGTTTTTT. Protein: CASSPKVGLVAGGYTGELFF.

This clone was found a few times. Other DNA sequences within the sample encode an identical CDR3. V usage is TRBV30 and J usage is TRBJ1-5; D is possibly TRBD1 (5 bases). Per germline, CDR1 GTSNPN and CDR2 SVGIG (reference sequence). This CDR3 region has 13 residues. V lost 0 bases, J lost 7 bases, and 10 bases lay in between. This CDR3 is CAWSVRGDQPQHF. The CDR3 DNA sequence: TGTGCCTGGAGTGTACGGGGGGACCAGCCCCAGCATTTT.

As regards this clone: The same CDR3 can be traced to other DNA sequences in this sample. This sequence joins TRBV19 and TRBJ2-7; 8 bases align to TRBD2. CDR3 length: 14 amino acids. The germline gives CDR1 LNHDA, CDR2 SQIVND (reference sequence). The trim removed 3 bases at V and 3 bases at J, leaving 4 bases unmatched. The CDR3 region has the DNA TGTGCCAGTAGTATCAAGCGGGAGAGCTACGAGCAGTACTTC. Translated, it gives CASSIKRESYEQYF. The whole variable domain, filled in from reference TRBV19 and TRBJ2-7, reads DGGITQSPKYLFRKEGQNVTLSCEQNLNHDAMYWYRQDPGQGLRLIYYSQIVNDFQKGDIAEGYSVSREKKESFPLTVTSAQKNPTAFYLCASSIKRESYEQYFGPGTRLTVT.

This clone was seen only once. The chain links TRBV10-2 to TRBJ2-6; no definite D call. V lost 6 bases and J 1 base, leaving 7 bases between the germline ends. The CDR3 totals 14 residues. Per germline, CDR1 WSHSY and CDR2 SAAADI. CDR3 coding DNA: TGCGCCAGCAGGATAGCTTCTGGGGCCAACGTCCTGACTTTC. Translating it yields CASRIASGANVLTF.

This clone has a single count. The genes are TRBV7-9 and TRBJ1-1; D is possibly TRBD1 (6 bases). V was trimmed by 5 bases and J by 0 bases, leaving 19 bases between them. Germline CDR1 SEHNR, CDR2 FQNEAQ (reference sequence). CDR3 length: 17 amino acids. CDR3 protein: CASSRAGGPSMNTEAFF. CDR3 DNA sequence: TGTGCCAGCAGCCGCGCCGGGGGGCCTTCCATGAACACTGAAGCTTTCTTT.

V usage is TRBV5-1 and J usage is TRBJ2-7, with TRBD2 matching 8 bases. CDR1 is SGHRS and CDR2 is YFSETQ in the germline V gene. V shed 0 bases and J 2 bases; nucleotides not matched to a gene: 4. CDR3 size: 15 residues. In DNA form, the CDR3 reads TGCGCCAGCAGCTTGGTTGCGGGGGGAACCTACGAGCAGTACTTC. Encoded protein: CASSLVAGGTYEQYF.

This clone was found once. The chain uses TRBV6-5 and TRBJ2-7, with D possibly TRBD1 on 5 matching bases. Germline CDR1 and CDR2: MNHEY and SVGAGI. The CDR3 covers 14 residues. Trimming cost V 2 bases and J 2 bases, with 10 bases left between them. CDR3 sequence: CASSYHEGAYEQYF. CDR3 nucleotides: TGTGCCAGCAGTTACCATGAAGGGGCCTACGAGCAGTACTTC.

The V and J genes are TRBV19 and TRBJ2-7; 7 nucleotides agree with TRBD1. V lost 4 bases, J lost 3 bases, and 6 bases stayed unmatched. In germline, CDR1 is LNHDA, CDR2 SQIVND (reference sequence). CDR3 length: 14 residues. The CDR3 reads CASSNRDRSYEQYF. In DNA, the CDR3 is TGTGCCAGTAGTAACCGGGACAGAAGCTACGAGCAGTACTTC. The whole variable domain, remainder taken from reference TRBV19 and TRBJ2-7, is DGGITQSPKYLFRKEGQNVTLSCEQNLNHDAMYWYRQDPGQGLRLIYYSQIVNDFQKGDIAEGYSVSREKKESFPLTVTSAQKNPTAFYLCASSNRDRSYEQYFGPGTRLTVT.

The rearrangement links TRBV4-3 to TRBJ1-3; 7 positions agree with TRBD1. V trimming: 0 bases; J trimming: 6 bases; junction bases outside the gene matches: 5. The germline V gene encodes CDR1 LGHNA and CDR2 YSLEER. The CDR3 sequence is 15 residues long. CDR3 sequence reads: CASSQEQGRQNTIYF. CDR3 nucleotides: TGCGCCAGCAGCCAAGAACAGGGGCGGCAAAACACCATATATTTT.

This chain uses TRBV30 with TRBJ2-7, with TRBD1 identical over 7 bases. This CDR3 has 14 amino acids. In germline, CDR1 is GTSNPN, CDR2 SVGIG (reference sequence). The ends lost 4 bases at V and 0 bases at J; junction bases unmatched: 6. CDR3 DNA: TGTGCCTGGAACAGGGGCGATCTCTCCTACGAGCAGTACTTC. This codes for CAWNRGDLSYEQYF.

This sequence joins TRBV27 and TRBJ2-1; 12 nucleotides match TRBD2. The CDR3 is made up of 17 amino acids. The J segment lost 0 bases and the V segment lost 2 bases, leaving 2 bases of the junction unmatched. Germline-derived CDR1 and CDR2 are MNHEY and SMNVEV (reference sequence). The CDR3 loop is CASSLLAGGSSYNEQFF. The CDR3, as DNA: TGTGCCAGCAGTTTACTAGCGGGAGGGAGCTCCTACAATGAGCAGTTCTTC.

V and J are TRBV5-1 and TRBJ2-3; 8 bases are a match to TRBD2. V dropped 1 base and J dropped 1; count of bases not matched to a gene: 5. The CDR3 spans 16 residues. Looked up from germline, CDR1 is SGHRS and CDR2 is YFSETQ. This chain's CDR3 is CASSLSWRGGTDTQYF. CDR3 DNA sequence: TGCGCCAGCAGCTTGTCTTGGCGGGGGGGCACAGATACGCAGTATTTT. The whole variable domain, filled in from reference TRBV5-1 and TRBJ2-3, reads KAGVTQTPRYLIKTRGQQVTLSCSPISGHRSVSWYQQTPGQGLQFLFEYFSETQRNKGNFPGRFSGRQFSNSRSEMNVSTLELGDSALYLCASSLSWRGGTDTQYFGPGTRLTVL.

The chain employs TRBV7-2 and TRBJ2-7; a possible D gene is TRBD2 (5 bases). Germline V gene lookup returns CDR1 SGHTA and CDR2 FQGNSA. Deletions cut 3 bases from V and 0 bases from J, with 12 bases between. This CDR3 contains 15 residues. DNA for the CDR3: TGTGCCAGCAGCTTGGCCCCAGGACTCTCCTACGAGCAGTACTTC. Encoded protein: CASSLAPGLSYEQYF.